This T cell receptor (beta chain) comes out of a study of cytomegalovirus exposure and HLA in healthy donors. CDR3 length: 13 amino acids. Losses at the gene ends were 8 bases for V and 4 bases for J; bases not matched to a gene: 3. Germline CDR1 and CDR2: MNHEY and SMNVEV (reference sequence). A remark on this clone: The antigen is unknown.

The PCR employed 60 Vbeta primers together with 13 Jbeta primers. Method: immunoSEQ multiplex PCR; TCRdb's copy keeps in-frame clones and lacks some. The table records 150,000 to 200,000 clones, around 81% of them present only once. Study results and limitations: Cytomegalovirus association was assigned to about 150 TCR beta chains.

Sequences were obtained from PBMCs. The origin of this receptor is a woman in her 30s in good health and CMV-seronegative. The chain couples TRBV27 to TRBJ2-1, with TRBD1 identical over 9 bases. The DNA of the CDR3 is TGTGCCAGCCGACAGGGGGATTACAATGAGCAGTTCTTC. It specifies CASRQGDYNEQFF.